One and the same sample provided the 13 T cell receptor beta chains below, sequenced in a study of blood T cells in healthy people across ages. For the second PCR, which ran for 7 to 11 cycles, a sample-barcoded 5' primer and a J-beta primer mix were used. TCRdb analysed the 5' RACE reads with MiXCR anew, one entry per CDR3 protein. The sample contains over 600,000 distinct CDR3 sequences, just over 55% of which appear only once. Sequencing was performed on blood. These receptors were collected from a man aged 40-50 years in good health.

V usage is TRBV5-1 and J usage is TRBJ2-7; no reliable D call. Trimming took off 2 bases at V and 5 bases at J, with 8 bases between the two ends. Germline V gene sequence: CDR1 SGHRS, CDR2 YFSETQ. This CDR3 contains 12 residues. The CDR3 loop reads CASSFPADEQYF. The CDR3 bases are TGCGCCAGCAGCTTTCCAGCTGACGAGCAGTACTTC.

The chain recombines TRBV15 with TRBJ2-1; 8 bases map to TRBD1. The V gene's germline CDR1 is LNHNV and CDR2 YYDKDF (reference sequence). The CDR3 is made up of 17 amino acids. The V and J ends lost 2 bases and 1 base, in that order; junction bases with no gene match: 7. CDR3 loop: CATSRRTGGGSYNEQFF. CDR3 DNA sequence: TGTGCCACCAGCAGACGAACAGGGGGTGGATCCTACAATGAGCAGTTCTTC.

This clonotype was counted a few times. The chain joins TRBV29-1 to TRBJ2-3, with unresolved D. V lost 4 bases, J lost 6 bases, and 11 bases lay in between. CDR1 and CDR2 (germline): SQVTM, ANQGSEA. The CDR3 runs 12 residues. CDR3 DNA sequence: TGCAGCGTTGTTCCATATCTGGATACGCAGTATTTT. Protein product: CSVVPYLDTQYF.

Turning to this clonotype: A much more abundant neighbour one base away suggests this may be a read error. This chain links TRBV29-1 with TRBJ1-1; D is undetermined. This CDR3 is built from 11 residues. Germline CDR1 SQVTM, CDR2 ANQGSEA. V was cut by 4 bases and J by 1 base, with 4 bases left in between. In nucleotides, the CDR3 is TGCAGCGTTGGGCAGAACACTGAAGCTTTCTTT. Its translation: CSVGQNTEAFF.

The sample holds a few counts of this clonotype. The genes are TRBV10-3 and TRBJ1-2; no definite D call. The CDR3 is made up of 12 amino acids. The germline gives CDR1 ENHRY, CDR2 SYGVKD. V lost 4 bases and J 3 bases, leaving 6 bases between the germline ends. In DNA form, the CDR3 reads TGTGCCATCAGTGCGGTGGACTATGGCTACACCTTC. Encoded protein: CAISAVDYGYTF.

Only one count was recorded for this clonotype. The gene calls are TRBV20-1 and TRBJ2-7, with TRBD2 identical over 7 bases. This CDR3 spans 18 amino acids. Germline loops: CDR1 DFQATT, CDR2 SNEGSKA (reference sequence). J was trimmed by 2 bases and V by 3 bases; bases with no gene match: 19. The CDR3 nucleotides are TGCAGTGCTAGTTCGAGCGGGGAGATTTTAACTGGAACCTACGAGCAGTACTTC. Protein sequence: CSASSSGEILTGTYEQYF.

The gene calls are TRBV20-1 and TRBJ2-3; D remains unclear. This CDR3 region has 14 residues. The V gene's germline CDR1 is DFQATT and CDR2 SNEGSKA (reference sequence). V was cut by 3 bases and J by 1 base, with 11 bases left in between. The CDR3 is CSASSTKGTDTQYF. The DNA for the CDR3 is TGCAGTGCTAGTTCAACTAAAGGCACAGATACGCAGTATTTT.

The rearrangement joins TRBV6-4 to TRBJ2-2; 7 bases are a match to TRBD1. Trimming at V came to 5 bases and at J to 6 bases, leaving 6 bases not matched to a gene. The germline gives CDR1 MRHNA, CDR2 SNTAGT. The CDR3 loop spans 14 amino acids. The CDR3 nucleotides read TGTGCCAGCAGTACCTCGCAGGGGGCCGGGGAGCTGTTTTTT. Protein product: CASSTSQGAGELFF.

V and J are TRBV4-3 and TRBJ1-5, with 8 positions matching TRBD1. Looked up from germline, CDR1 is LGHNA and CDR2 is YSLEER. V dropped 2 bases and J dropped 5; count of bases not matched to a gene: 5. This CDR3 contains 15 residues. CDR3 nucleotides: TGCGCCAGCAGCCAAACCGACAGGGGTCATCAGCCCCAGCATTTT. This translates into CASSQTDRGHQPQHF.

The rearrangement links TRBV10-3 to TRBJ2-7, with D possibly matching TRBD1 (6 bases). Per germline, CDR1 ENHRY and CDR2 SYGVKD. Between the trimmed V and J ends, which lost 8 bases and 0 bases, there was a span of 11 bases. CDR3 length: 13 residues. In DNA form, the CDR3 reads TGTGCCATCCGAGACAGGAGCTCCTACGAGCAGTACTTC. Protein product: CAIRDRSSYEQYF.

The chain has TRBV29-1 and TRBJ2-7; D perhaps matches TRBD2 (6 bases). V was shortened by 3 bases and J by 3 bases, with 9 bases between the two germline ends. Germline V CDR1 and CDR2: SQVTM, ANQGSEA. This CDR3 is 12 amino acids long. The CDR3 reads CSVDPGDYEQYF. CDR3 nucleotides: TGCAGCGTTGACCCGGGGGACTACGAGCAGTACTTC.

The chain uses TRBV7-9 and TRBJ2-4; D is unclear. This CDR3 contains 16 residues. V was shortened by 5 bases and J by 5 bases, with 19 bases between the two germline ends. Germline V gives CDR1 SEHNR, CDR2 FQNEAQ (reference sequence). The DNA for the CDR3 is TGTGCCAGCAGCCTGGGCCCGGCCAGGTCGGAAAACATTCAGTACTTC. This gives the protein CASSLGPARSENIQYF.

The rearrangement uses TRBV20-1 and TRBJ2-3; D unclear. V was pared by 5 bases and J by 0 bases, with 9 bases between. Per germline, CDR1 DFQATT and CDR2 SNEGSKA (reference sequence). This CDR3 is built from 13 residues. The CDR3 here is CSAPHYSTDTQYF. CDR3 nucleotide sequence: TGCAGTGCTCCCCATTACAGCACAGATACGCAGTATTTT.